This TCR beta chain appears in the sequencing data of a study of cytomegalovirus exposure and HLA in healthy donors. Details on this clone: What it recognizes is unknown.

The CDR3 loop spans 15 amino acids. Trimming removed 6 bases at V and 4 bases at J, with 16 bases between. From germline, CDR1 is MDHEN and CDR2 SYDVKM. The PCR employed 60 Vbeta primers together with 13 Jbeta primers. Some clones are missing from TCRdb's copy, which holds only in-frame ones; the method was immunoSEQ multiplex PCR. The sample shows around 150,000 clones, approximately 80% of them seen only once. Overall study results and limits: Common viral pathogens were later found to be apparently linked to several of the most significant clusters. Later analysis demonstrated an association between a missense DCLRE1C variant and TCR beta V- and J-gene trimming.

The sequence came from a woman aged 50 to 60 in good health and CMV-seronegative. The sequencing input was PBMCs. V gene TRBV28 combines with J gene TRBJ1-5; TRBD1 might be the D (5 bases). The CDR3 reads CASSSRQLDNQPQHF. The CDR3 DNA is TGTGCCAGCAGCTCCCGACAGTTAGATAATCAGCCCCAGCATTTT.